The 4 T cell receptor beta chains below all came from one sample that was sequenced in a study of shared clonotypes between healthy human individuals. Generated by immunoSEQ multiplex PCR, the TCRdb table keeps only in-frame clones and is missing some. Counted here are approximately 2,000,000 clones, approximately 90% occurring once; the ten biggest clones make up 0.37%. Sequenced material: naive CD4+ T cells from PBMCs. As for subset: CD45RA+ positively selected. The receptor set was obtained from a man aged 18 to 30 in good health. Some clones in this sample may be carry-over from other donors' samples.

The CDR3: CASSFSGQRNTIYF. The CDR3 nucleotides are TGTGCCAGCAGTTTTTCCGGACAGAGAAACACCATATATTTT. The rearrangement joins TRBV27 to TRBJ1-3, with D possibly TRBD1 on 6 matching bases. The V end lost 3 bases, the J end lost 5 bases, and 11 bases lay between the germline ends. The germline gives CDR1 MNHEY, CDR2 SMNVEV (reference sequence). The CDR3 is 14 amino acids.

This clone came up once. This chain connects TRBV5-4 to TRBJ2-7; a possible D gene is TRBD2 (6 bases). This CDR3 has 12 residues. CDR1 is SGHNT, CDR2 YYREEE, per germline (reference sequence). The V end was cut by 3 bases, the J end by 6 bases, with 10 bases between. The CDR3 sequence: CASSSSGLEQYF. CDR3 DNA: TGTGCCAGCAGCTCATCGGGACTCGAGCAGTACTTC. The full variable domain, with the rest looked up from reference TRBV5-4 and TRBJ2-7, is ETGVTQSPTHLIKTRGQQVTLRCSSQSGHNTVSWYQQALGQGPQFIFQYYREEENGRGNFPPRFSGLQFPNYSSELNVNALELDDSALYLCASSSSGLEQYFGPGTRLTVT.

The chain recombines TRBV30 with TRBJ1-1; D not resolved. The length of the CDR3 is 14 residues. With 3 bases removed from V and 0 bases from J, the gap between germline ends came to 11 bases. From germline, CDR1 is GTSNPN and CDR2 SVGIG (reference sequence). The CDR3 spells CAWSRADLNTEAFF. CDR3 in DNA: TGTGCCTGGAGCCGAGCAGACTTGAACACTGAAGCTTTCTTT. The variable domain in full, with the rest retrieved from reference TRBV30 and TRBJ1-1, is SQTIHQWPATLVQPVGSPLSLECTVEGTSNPNLYWYRQAAGRGLQLLFYSVGIGQISSEVPQNLSASRPQDRQFILSSKKLLLSDSGFYLCAWSRADLNTEAFFGQGTRLTVV.

The chain uses TRBV7-9 and TRBJ1-2; D might be TRBD1 (6 bases). This CDR3 is 16 amino acids long. From germline, CDR1 is SEHNR and CDR2 FQNEAQ (reference sequence). Trimming left V 5 bases short and J 4 bases short, with 20 bases between. The CDR3 is CASSLSLNRVPYGYTF. CDR3 in DNA: TGTGCCAGCAGCCTATCGTTAAACAGGGTTCCCTATGGCTACACCTTC.